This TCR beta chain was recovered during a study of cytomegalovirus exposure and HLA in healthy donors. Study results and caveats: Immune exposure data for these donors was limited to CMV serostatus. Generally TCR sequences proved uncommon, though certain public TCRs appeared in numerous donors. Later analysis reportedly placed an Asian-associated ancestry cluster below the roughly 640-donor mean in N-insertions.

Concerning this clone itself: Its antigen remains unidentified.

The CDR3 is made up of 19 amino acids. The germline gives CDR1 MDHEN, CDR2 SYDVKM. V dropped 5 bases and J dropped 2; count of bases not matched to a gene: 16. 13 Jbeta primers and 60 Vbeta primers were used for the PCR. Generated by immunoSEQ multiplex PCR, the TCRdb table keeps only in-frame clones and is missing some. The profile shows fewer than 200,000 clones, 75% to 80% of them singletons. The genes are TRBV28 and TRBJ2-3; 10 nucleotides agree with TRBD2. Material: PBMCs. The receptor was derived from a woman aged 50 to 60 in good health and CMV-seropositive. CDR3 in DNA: TGTGCCAGCAGTCCACGCGCGTGGAGCGGGGGGGGATACACAGATACGCAGTATTTT. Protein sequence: CASSPRAWSGGGYTDTQYF.